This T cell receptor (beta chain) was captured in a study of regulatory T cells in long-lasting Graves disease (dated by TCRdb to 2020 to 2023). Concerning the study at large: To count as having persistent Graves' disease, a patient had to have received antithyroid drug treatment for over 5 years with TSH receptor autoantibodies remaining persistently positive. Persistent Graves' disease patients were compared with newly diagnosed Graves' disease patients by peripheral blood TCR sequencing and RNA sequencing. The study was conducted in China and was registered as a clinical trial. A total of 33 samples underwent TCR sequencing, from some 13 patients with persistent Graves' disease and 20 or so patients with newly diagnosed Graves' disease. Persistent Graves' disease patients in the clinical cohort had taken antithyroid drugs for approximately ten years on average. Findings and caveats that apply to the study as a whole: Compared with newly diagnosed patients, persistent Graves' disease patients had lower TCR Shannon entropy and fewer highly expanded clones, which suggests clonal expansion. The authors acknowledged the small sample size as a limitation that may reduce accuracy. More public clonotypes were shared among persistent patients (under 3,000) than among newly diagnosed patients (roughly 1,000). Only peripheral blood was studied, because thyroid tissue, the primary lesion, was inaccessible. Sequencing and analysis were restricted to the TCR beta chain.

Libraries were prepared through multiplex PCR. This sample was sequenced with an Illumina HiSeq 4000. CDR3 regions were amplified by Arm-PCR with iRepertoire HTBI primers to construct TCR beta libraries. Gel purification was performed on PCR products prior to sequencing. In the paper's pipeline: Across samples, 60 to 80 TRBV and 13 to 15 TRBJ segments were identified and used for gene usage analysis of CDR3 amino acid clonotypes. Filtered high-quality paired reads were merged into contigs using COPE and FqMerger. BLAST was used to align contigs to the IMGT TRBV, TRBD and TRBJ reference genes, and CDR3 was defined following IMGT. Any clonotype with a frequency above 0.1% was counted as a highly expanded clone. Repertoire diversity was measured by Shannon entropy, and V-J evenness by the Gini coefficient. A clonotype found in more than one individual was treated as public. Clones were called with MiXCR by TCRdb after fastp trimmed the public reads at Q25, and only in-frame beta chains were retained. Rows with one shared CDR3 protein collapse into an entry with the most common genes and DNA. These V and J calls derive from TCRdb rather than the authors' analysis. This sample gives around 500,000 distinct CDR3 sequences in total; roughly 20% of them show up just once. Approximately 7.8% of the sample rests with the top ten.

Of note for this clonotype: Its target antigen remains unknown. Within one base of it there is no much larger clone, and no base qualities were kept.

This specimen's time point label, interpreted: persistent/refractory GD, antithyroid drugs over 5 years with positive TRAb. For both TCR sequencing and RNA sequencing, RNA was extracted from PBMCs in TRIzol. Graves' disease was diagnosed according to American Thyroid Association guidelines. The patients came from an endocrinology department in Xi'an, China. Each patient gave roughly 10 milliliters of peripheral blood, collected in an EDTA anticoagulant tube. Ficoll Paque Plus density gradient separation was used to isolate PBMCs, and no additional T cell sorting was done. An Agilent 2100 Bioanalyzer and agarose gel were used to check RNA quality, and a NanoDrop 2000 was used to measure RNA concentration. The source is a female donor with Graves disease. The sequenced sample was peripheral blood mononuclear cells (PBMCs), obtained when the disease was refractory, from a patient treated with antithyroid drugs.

In nucleotide form, the sequence is TGCAGTGCTAGGGCCGGACTTCAACGAGAGCAGTACTTC. This codes for CSARAGLQREQYF. The chain links TRBV20-1 with TRBJ2-7; TRBD2 is perhaps the D gene, given 5 matching bases. V drops 3 bases and J drops 7 bases, leaving 16 bases in between. Counted from cysteine to phenylalanine, this CDR3 has 13 amino acids. Only the CDR3 DNA stays, 39 bases, in frame from base 1. CDR1 and CDR2 (DFQATT, SNEGSKA) derive from the germline V gene (reference sequence).